These 11 T cell receptor beta chains were sequenced from one sample in a study of T-cell memory formation after mild COVID-19. TCRdb ran MiXCR on the 5' RACE reads and lists one entry per CDR3 protein. The sample holds around 260,000 distinct CDR3 sequences; under 20% are singletons and the top ten take roughly 22%. The sequenced material came from PBMCs or a T cell subset sorted from them (not recorded which). These receptor sequences come from a man aged 18 to 30 who had mild COVID-19 (a few samples of this study predate the infection). Cell type and time point are not known.

The V and J genes are TRBV20-1 and TRBJ2-7, with a tentative D call TRBD1 (6 bases). Deletions cut 5 bases from V and 2 bases from J, with 16 bases between. Germline V CDR1 and CDR2: DFQATT, SNEGSKA (reference sequence). CDR3 length: 14 residues. The DNA for the CDR3 is TGCAGTGCTGGGCAGGGGTTAGGCCCCTACGAGCAGTACTTC. This gives the protein CSAGQGLGPYEQYF.

This clonotype was recorded a few times. The gene calls are TRBV20-1 and TRBJ1-1; D is unresolved. Germline CDR1 is DFQATT and CDR2 is SNEGSKA (reference sequence). This CDR3 is 14 amino acids long. V was cut by 0 bases and J by 7 bases, with 15 bases left in between. The CDR3 loop reads CSARDLGRSLEAFF. CDR3 in DNA: TGCAGTGCTAGAGATTTGGGCAGGTCCCTTGAAGCTTTCTTT.

This clonotype was picked up many times. V usage is TRBV15 and J usage is TRBJ2-3, with unresolved D. The CDR3 extends over 12 amino acids. The V gene's germline CDR1 is LNHNV and CDR2 YYDKDF (reference sequence). The V and J ends lost 3 bases and 1 base respectively, with 2 bases between them. The CDR3 is CATSRGTDTQYF. The CDR3 DNA is TGTGCCACCAGCAGGGGCACAGATACGCAGTATTTT.

The chain has TRBV5-1 and TRBJ2-2; TRBD1 matches 9 bases. V shed 4 bases, J shed 4 bases, and the junction held 8 bases outside the gene matches. Germline values: CDR1 SGHRS, CDR2 YFSETQ. The CDR3 is 16 residues long. Written as DNA, the CDR3 is TGCGCCAGCAGCGTGAGGGGGACAGGGCCCACCGGGGAGCTGTTTTTT. Its translation is CASSVRGTGPTGELFF.

J is TRBJ2-3 and V is TRBV20-1; 11 bases match TRBD2. Germline CDR1 reads DFQATT; CDR2 reads SNEGSKA (reference sequence). V shed 5 bases, J shed 6 bases, and the junction held 13 bases outside the gene matches. CDR3 length equals 16 residues. The DNA of the CDR3 is TGCAGTGCTCCCCAACTAGCGGGGGCGTACGGGGATACGCAGTATTTT. This sequence encodes CSAPQLAGAYGDTQYF.

The CDR3 nucleotides are TGCGCCAGCACACGGGACAGGGCGAACACCGGGGAGCTGTTTTTT. Translation gives CASTRDRANTGELFF. The gene calls are TRBV4-3 and TRBJ2-2, with 9 bases identical to TRBD1. With V trimmed by 7 bases and J by 0 bases, 3 bases remained unmatched. The CDR3 has 15 amino acids. Germline CDR1 LGHNA, CDR2 YSLEER.

This clonotype has ten or more counts. The germline gene is not matched at one end of the junction; a read error may be the cause. The chain employs TRBV5-1 and TRBJ2-7, with D unclear. The CDR3 length is 13 residues. CDR1 SGHRS and CDR2 YFSETQ come from the germline V gene. The CDR3: CASRLDSSRQQYF. CDR3 in DNA: TGCGCCAGCAGGTTGGATAGCAGCCGGCAGCAGTACTTC.

CDR3 region: CASSSFFQETQYF. The CDR3 DNA reads as TGTGCCAGCAGTTCTTTCTTCCAAGAGACCCAGTACTTC. The genes are TRBV28 and TRBJ2-5; D unclear. The germline V gene encodes CDR1 MDHEN and CDR2 SYDVKM. The V and J ends lost 4 bases and 1 base respectively, with 7 bases between them. The CDR3 has 13 amino acids.

This clonotype was found a few times. The chain links TRBV4-1 to TRBJ1-1, with no clear D. This CDR3 comprises 16 residues. From germline, CDR1 is MGHRA and CDR2 YSYEKL. V was shortened by 2 bases and J by 3 bases, with 16 bases between the two germline ends. The CDR3 loop reads CASSQSWVLGDTEAFF. CDR3 sequence (DNA): TGCGCCAGCAGCCAAAGCTGGGTCCTCGGGGACACTGAAGCTTTCTTT.

The table lists this clonotype with a few counts. The chain carries TRBV6-5 and TRBJ2-5; 12 bases fit TRBD2. This CDR3 region has 16 residues. The J segment lost 5 bases and the V segment lost 4 bases, leaving 8 bases of the junction unmatched. Looked up from germline, CDR1 is MNHEY and CDR2 is SVGAGI. The DNA of the CDR3 is TGTGCCAGCAGTTCAGGGAGCACTAGCGGGGGGGAGACCCAGTACTTC. Protein sequence: CASSSGSTSGGETQYF.

The chain links TRBV18 to TRBJ2-1; 12 nucleotides agree with TRBD1. With V trimmed by 6 bases and J by 5 bases, 5 bases remained unmatched. This CDR3 is built from 15 residues. Germline V gives CDR1 KGHSH, CDR2 LQKENI. CDR3 coding DNA: TGTGCCAGCTCGCAGGGACAGGGGGCGAACAATGAGCAGTTCTTC. Residues: CASSQGQGANNEQFF.